This passage covers 5 T cell receptor beta chains from one sample sequenced in a study of T cell repertoires in cytomegalovirus infection. Each CDR3 protein gets one entry after TCRdb re-called the reads with MiXCR. There are roughly 110,000 distinct CDR3 sequences in the sample; around 10% occur only once, and 30% to 40% lies in the top ten. These TCRs' antigens remain unknown. Sequencing was carried out using PBMCs, sequenced either directly or after in vitro stimulation (not recorded which). The receptor source for this set is a human donor in good health (CMV status not recorded). Some clones in this sample may be carry-over from other donors' samples.

The chain has TRBV12-3 or TRBV12-4 and TRBJ2-1; a possible D gene is TRBD1 (5 bases). The length of the CDR3 is 12 residues. Trimming shortened V by 7 bases and J by 9 bases, and 13 bases separated the two germline ends. The chain's CDR3 is CASTNRLGEQFF. The CDR3 DNA sequence: TGTGCCAGCACCAACAGGCTAGGTGAGCAGTTCTTC.

The table lists this clonotype with a few counts. The rearrangement links TRBV5-4 to TRBJ2-7, with 12 positions matching TRBD2. Germline CDR1 SGHNT, CDR2 YYREEE (reference sequence). The CDR3 loop spans 16 amino acids. Germline trimming cut 3 bases from V and 2 bases from J; bases unmatched to any gene: 6. The CDR3 spells CASSWRTSGKPYEQYF. CDR3 nucleotide sequence: TGTGCCAGCAGCTGGAGGACTAGCGGGAAACCCTACGAGCAGTACTTC. The full variable domain, rest sourced from reference TRBV5-4 and TRBJ2-7, is ETGVTQSPTHLIKTRGQQVTLRCSSQSGHNTVSWYQQALGQGPQFIFQYYREEENGRGNFPPRFSGLQFPNYSSELNVNALELDDSALYLCASSWRTSGKPYEQYFGPGTRLTVT.

This clonotype was counted a few times. The V call is TRBV7-8, the J call TRBJ2-3; TRBD2 matches at 7 bases. The junction had 10 bases not matched to a gene; V was cut back by 1 base and J by 3 bases. Germline-derived CDR1 and CDR2 are SGHVS and FQNEAQ. The CDR3 consists of 17 residues. The CDR3 is CASSLEVGLSGTDTQYF. The CDR3 nucleotides read TGTGCCAGCAGCTTAGAAGTGGGACTTAGCGGGACAGATACGCAGTATTTT.

In this sample, this clonotype turned up a few times. At one of its ends the junction is not consistent with the germline gene, which may arise from a read error. The chain links TRBV12-3 or TRBV12-4 to TRBJ2-7; 15 positions match TRBD2. The CDR3 covers 16 residues. The CDR3 bases are TGTGCCAGCAGATTAGGGACTAGCGGGGGGATCTACGAGCAGTACTTC. This translates into CASRLGTSGGIYEQYF.

Many counts were recorded for this clonotype. J is TRBJ1-5 and V is TRBV7-2, with D perhaps matching TRBD1 (6 bases). This CDR3 has 15 amino acids. V was clipped by 2 bases and J by 1 base, with 9 bases between them. CDR1 and CDR2 from the germline V gene are SGHTA and FQGNSA. CDR3 nucleotide sequence: TGTGCCAGCAGCTTACCCCAGGGGAGCAATCAGCCCCAGCATTTT. Translation: CASSLPQGSNQPQHF. Together with reference TRBV7-2 and TRBJ1-5, the CDR3 gives the full variable domain: GAGVSQSPSNKVTEKGKDVELRCDPISGHTALYWYRQSLGQGLEFLIYFQGNSAPDKSGLPSDRFSAERTGGSVSTLTIQRTQQEDSAVYLCASSLPQGSNQPQHFGDGTRLSIL.